This T cell receptor (beta chain) was observed in a study of blood T cells in healthy people across ages. The CDR3 is 15 residues long. Trimming removed 3 bases from V and 1 base from J; junction bases left unmatched: 5. In this sample, this clonotype turned up a few times. Together with a sample-barcoded 5' primer, a J-beta primer mix was included in a second PCR lasting about 6 to 12 cycles. MiXCR was run by TCRdb on the 5' RACE reads, yielding one entry per CDR3 protein. The profile shows around 780,000 distinct CDR3 sequences, 20% to 30% of them singletons. The same data also went into a second study, on T cells of mothers and their children. That report adds: The people who donated were a few healthy Caucasian mothers and their six children.

The clonotype comes from a boy aged 5-17 years in good health. The specimen sequenced was blood. The chain couples TRBV12-3 or TRBV12-4 to TRBJ1-2; 7 bases are shared with TRBD1. CDR3 sequence reads: CASSFPGTDNYGYTF. Written as DNA, the CDR3 is TGTGCCAGCAGTTTTCCCGGGACAGATAACTATGGCTACACCTTC.